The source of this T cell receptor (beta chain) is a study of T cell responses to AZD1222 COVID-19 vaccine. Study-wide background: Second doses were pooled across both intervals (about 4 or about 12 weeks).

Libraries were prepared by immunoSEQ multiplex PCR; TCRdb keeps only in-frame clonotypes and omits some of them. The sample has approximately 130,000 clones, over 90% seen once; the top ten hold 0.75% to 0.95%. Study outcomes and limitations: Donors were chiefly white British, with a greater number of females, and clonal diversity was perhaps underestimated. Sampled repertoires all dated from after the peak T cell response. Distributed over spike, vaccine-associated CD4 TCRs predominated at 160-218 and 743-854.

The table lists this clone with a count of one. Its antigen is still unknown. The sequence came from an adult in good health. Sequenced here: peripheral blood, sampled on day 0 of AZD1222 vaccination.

The CDR3 is CASSLRGDTEAFF. The CDR3 coding sequence is TGTGCCAGCAGCCTCCGGGGGGACACTGAAGCTTTCTTT. The V and J genes are TRBV13 and TRBJ1-1; possible D gene TRBD1, 5 bases. Germline CDR1 PRHDT, CDR2 FYEKMQ (reference sequence). The CDR3 runs 13 residues. V lost 5 bases and J lost 3, with 10 bases in between.